One sample yielded the 29 T cell receptor beta chains listed below, sequenced in a study of CD8 T cells in Susac syndrome (dated by TCRdb to the late 2010s). The method was the immunoSEQ multiplex PCR assay. RNA was extracted using the RNeasy kit, and about 0.5 to 1 microgram was reverse transcribed with random hexamers. TCRdb reworked the public reads: Q25 trimming with fastp, MiXCR clone assembly, productive beta chains retained. Each entry merges the rows of one CDR3 protein and shows their most common DNA and genes. For this sample the table gives 160,000 or so distinct CDR3 sequences, of which 85% to 95% were detected only once. Roughly 0.16% of the sample rests with the top ten. What was sequenced was CD4+ T cells from PBMCs. The receptors were sampled from a human donor with Susac syndrome.

About this clonotype itself: A junction boundary mismatches the germline segment, possibly from a read error. The gene calls are TRBV3-1 and TRBJ2-1; the match to TRBD2 covers 7 bases. The CDR3 length is 16 residues. The germline CDR1 and CDR2 sequences are LGHDT and YNNKEL (reference sequence). The CDR3 DNA is TGTGCCAGCAGTCAAGACGGGGGGAGCTCCTACAATGAGCAGTTCTTC. It specifies CASSQDGGSSYNEQFF.

The chain links TRBV20-1 to TRBJ1-6; D not certain. The germline V gene has CDR1 DFQATT and CDR2 SNEGSKA (reference sequence). This CDR3 has 16 residues. The V and J ends lost 0 bases and 0 bases respectively, with 9 bases between them. CDR3 DNA sequence: TGCAGTGCTAGAGACAGCTGGAGCTCCTATAATTCACCCCTCCACTTT. This gives the protein CSARDSWSSYNSPLHF.

This chain joins TRBV10-3 and TRBJ1-5, with D perhaps matching TRBD1 (6 bases). The V and J ends lost 3 bases and 6 bases respectively, with 9 bases between them. CDR3 length: 13 amino acids. Germline-derived CDR1 and CDR2 are ENHRY and SYGVKD. The CDR3, as DNA: TGTGCCATCAGTGACCGGGGGGCTCAGCCCCAGCATTTT. Amino acids: CAISDRGAQPQHF.

In its sample, this clonotype was seen once. The J gene is TRBJ1-2, the V gene TRBV5-1, with unresolved D. Germline CDR1 is SGHRS and CDR2 is YFSETQ. The CDR3 extends over 16 amino acids. Trimming cost V 4 bases and J 4 bases, with 20 bases left between them. The CDR3 bases are TGCGCCAGCAGCCAATCGGTTACCGGGCCACTCTATGGCTACACCTTC. This encodes CASSQSVTGPLYGYTF.

This chain connects TRBV20-1 to TRBJ1-1; no reliable D call. The CDR3 length is 11 residues. Germline V gives CDR1 DFQATT, CDR2 SNEGSKA (reference sequence). V shed 0 bases and J shed 6 bases, with 5 bases lying between them. The CDR3 reads CSARDRPEAFF. The CDR3 region has the DNA TGCAGTGCTAGAGATCGTCCTGAAGCTTTCTTT.

The V and J genes are TRBV23-1 and TRBJ1-1; unclear D gene. TRBV23-1 is known as an ORF, though its function is uncertain. This CDR3 region has 11 residues. V was cut by 9 bases and J by 7 bases, with 12 bases left in between. CDR3 residues: CASQGWGEAFF. CDR3 sequence (DNA): TGCGCCAGTCAAGGGTGGGGTGAAGCTTTCTTT.

The chain has TRBV7-3 and TRBJ2-3; D remains unclear. Germline CDR1 reads SGHTA; CDR2 reads FQGTGA. V lost 1 base and J lost 1, with 6 bases in between. This CDR3 contains 14 residues. The CDR3 DNA reads as TGTGCCAGCAGCTTAATCTCGGGCACAGATACGCAGTATTTT. Translated, it gives CASSLISGTDTQYF.

This clonotype was observed once. J is TRBJ1-1 and V is TRBV14, with 7 bases lining up with TRBD1. V lost 4 bases, J lost 7 bases, and 9 bases stayed unmatched. Germline V gives CDR1 SGHDN, CDR2 FVKESK. CDR3 length: 14 residues. The CDR3 is CASSRETGKGEAFF. Here the CDR3 DNA reads TGTGCCAGCAGCCGAGAGACAGGGAAGGGTGAAGCTTTCTTT.

The chain employs TRBV6-5 and TRBJ2-6; D might be TRBD1 (6 bases). V lost 7 bases to trimming and J lost 4 bases, with 14 bases between them. Germline V gene sequence: CDR1 MNHEY, CDR2 SVGAGI. The CDR3 covers 15 residues. CDR3 bases: TGTGCCAGCACAAACGCAGGGGTAGGGGCCAACGTCCTGACTTTC. This gives the protein CASTNAGVGANVLTF.

This chain joins TRBV11-2 and TRBJ2-5; a possible D gene is TRBD1 (5 bases). The CDR3 covers 14 residues. V dropped 4 bases and J dropped 0 bases, with 9 bases sitting between them. Germline CDR1 and CDR2: SGHAT and FQNNGV. The CDR3 region is CASSYQGNQETQYF. For the CDR3, the DNA is TGTGCCAGCAGCTATCAGGGAAACCAAGAGACCCAGTACTTC. Drawing the rest from reference TRBV11-2 and TRBJ2-5, the complete variable domain is EAGVAQSPRYKIIEKRQSVAFWCNPISGHATLYWYQQILGQGPKLLIQFQNNGVVDDSQLPKDRFSAERLKGVDSTLKIQPAKLEDSAVYLCASSYQGNQETQYFGPGTRLLVL.

This sequence joins TRBV5-1 and TRBJ2-3; D unclear. The CDR3 consists of 13 residues. Trimming left V 4 bases short and J 4 bases short, with 10 bases between. CDR1 and CDR2 from the germline V gene are SGHRS and YFSETQ. CDR3 protein: CASSDLQADTQYF. In DNA, the CDR3 is TGCGCCAGCAGCGATCTCCAGGCAGATACGCAGTATTTT.

The chain recombines TRBV14 with TRBJ1-2, with a weak D call TRBD1 (6 bases). Germline V gives CDR1 SGHDN, CDR2 FVKESK. Trimming took off 4 bases at V and 6 bases at J, with 12 bases between the two ends. The length of the CDR3 is 13 residues. The CDR3 loop is CASSLRGADGYTF. In DNA, the CDR3 is TGTGCCAGCAGCCTGAGGGGGGCTGATGGCTACACCTTC.

The chain uses TRBV3-1 and TRBJ2-3, with D possibly TRBD2 on 6 matching bases. Trimming shortened V by 4 bases and J by 4 bases, and 12 bases separated the two germline ends. This CDR3 has 14 residues. Germline-derived CDR1 and CDR2 are LGHDT and YNNKEL (reference sequence). CDR3 DNA: TGTGCCAGCAGCCGCCAGCCTAGCGCAGATACGCAGTATTTT. Encoded protein: CASSRQPSADTQYF.

This clonotype has just a few counts. The chain recombines TRBV12-3 or TRBV12-4 with TRBJ1-2, with D unclear. The CDR3 has 12 amino acids. V dropped 3 bases and J dropped 4 bases, with 6 bases sitting between them. The CDR3 region is CASSLRGYGYTF. DNA of the CDR3: TGTGCCAGCAGTTTGCGCGGCTATGGCTACACCTTC.

The chain couples TRBV12-5 to TRBJ1-1; weak D call: TRBD1 (5 bases). This CDR3 region has 13 residues. The germline V gene has CDR1 LGHNT and CDR2 FRNRAP. The V gene lost 0 bases and the J gene lost 5 bases, with 7 bases spanning the gap. The CDR3 DNA reads TGTGCTAGTGGTTTGGTACGGGGGACTGAAGCTTTCTTT. Translation gives CASGLVRGTEAFF.

The gene calls are TRBV6-5 and TRBJ2-5, with D unclear. The CDR3 consists of 15 residues. V was trimmed by 0 bases and J by 1 base, leaving 9 bases between them. The germline V gene has CDR1 MNHEY and CDR2 SVGAGI. CDR3 bases: TGTGCCAGCAGTTACTCGAGGATTCTCCAAGAGACCCAGTACTTC. It encodes CASSYSRILQETQYF.

The genes are TRBV5-1 and TRBJ1-1, with D uncertain. Trimming removed 4 bases at V and 5 bases at J, with 9 bases between. The CDR3 covers 12 residues. Germline-derived CDR1 and CDR2 are SGHRS and YFSETQ. The CDR3 DNA is TGCGCCAGCAGCAAGGACGGGACTGAAGCTTTCTTT. It codes for CASSKDGTEAFF. The full variable domain, its missing parts supplied by reference TRBV5-1 and TRBJ1-1, is KAGVTQTPRYLIKTRGQQVTLSCSPISGHRSVSWYQQTPGQGLQFLFEYFSETQRNKGNFPGRFSGRQFSNSRSEMNVSTLELGDSALYLCASSKDGTEAFFGQGTRLTVV.

The chain has TRBV9 and TRBJ2-5, with 9 bases matching TRBD2. The germline gives CDR1 SGDLS, CDR2 YYNGEE. The V gene end was trimmed by 3 bases and the J gene end by 3 bases; junction bases not matched to a gene: 3. This CDR3 region has 14 residues. CDR3: CASSGRLAEETQYF. CDR3 DNA: TGTGCCAGCAGCGGAAGACTAGCGGAAGAGACCCAGTACTTC.

The chain uses TRBV18 and TRBJ2-5, with TRBD1 as a possible D gene (5 bases). CDR1 KGHSH and CDR2 LQKENI come from the germline V gene. Trimming pared 5 bases from V and 1 base from J, leaving 11 bases between. The CDR3 is made up of 14 amino acids. The CDR3 sequence: CASSSSDSQETQYF. The CDR3, as DNA: TGTGCCAGCTCATCATCAGACAGCCAAGAGACCCAGTACTTC. The full variable domain, rest sourced from reference TRBV18 and TRBJ2-5, is NAGVMQNPRHLVRRRGQEARLRCSPMKGHSHVYWYRQLPEEGLKFMVYLQKENIIDESGMPKERFSAEFPKEGPSILRIQQVVRGDSAAYFCASSSSDSQETQYFGPGTRLLVL.

This rearrangement joins TRBV20-1 to TRBJ2-7; D perhaps matches TRBD1 (6 bases). This CDR3 region has 13 residues. V was shortened by 5 bases and J by 2 bases, with 13 bases between the two germline ends. Germline CDR1 DFQATT, CDR2 SNEGSKA (reference sequence). CDR3 region: CSAPQGVTYEQYF. In nucleotides, the CDR3 is TGCAGTGCTCCACAGGGTGTCACCTACGAGCAGTACTTC.

The chain carries TRBV4-1 and TRBJ1-1, with D possibly being TRBD1 (6 bases). Germline values: CDR1 MGHRA, CDR2 YSYEKL. The CDR3 length is 17 residues. V gave up 2 bases and J gave up 4 bases, with 20 bases separating them. This chain's CDR3 is CASSQQLVGARSTEAFF. DNA for the CDR3: TGCGCCAGCAGCCAACAGCTAGTGGGGGCGCGGAGCACTGAAGCTTTCTTT.

The chain links TRBV20-1 to TRBJ1-1; D is possibly TRBD1 (6 bases). The germline CDR1 and CDR2 sequences are DFQATT and SNEGSKA (reference sequence). The CDR3 length is 12 residues. For the CDR3, the DNA is TGCAGCGCGACAGGCCGGAACACTGAAGCTTTCTTT. Its protein is CSATGRNTEAFF.

The chain recombines TRBV27 with TRBJ1-4; the D gene is possibly TRBD1 (5 bases). From germline, CDR1 is MNHEY and CDR2 SMNVEV (reference sequence). The CDR3 extends over 16 amino acids. Trimming stripped 0 bases from V and 7 bases from J, with 15 bases between. The CDR3 nucleotides are TGTGCCAGCAGTTTATCTCTGGCAGTTGGGGGTGAAAAACTGTTTTTT. Its protein product is CASSLSLAVGGEKLFF.

This chain uses TRBV18 with TRBJ2-1; TRBD1 matches 10 bases. The J segment lost 5 bases and the V segment lost 2 bases, leaving 3 bases of the junction unmatched. Per germline, CDR1 KGHSH and CDR2 LQKENI. The CDR3 loop spans 15 amino acids. The CDR3 protein is CASSPKGTGDNEQFF. CDR3 nucleotides: TGTGCCAGCTCACCAAAGGGGACAGGGGACAATGAGCAGTTCTTC. Full variable domain (remainder filled in from reference TRBV18 and TRBJ2-1): NAGVMQNPRHLVRRRGQEARLRCSPMKGHSHVYWYRQLPEEGLKFMVYLQKENIIDESGMPKERFSAEFPKEGPSILRIQQVVRGDSAAYFCASSPKGTGDNEQFFGPGTRLTVL.

The chain combines TRBV27 with TRBJ1-2, with D unclear. The germline CDR1 and CDR2 sequences are MNHEY and SMNVEV (reference sequence). V lost 5 bases and J 8 bases, leaving 18 bases between the germline ends. This CDR3 spans 14 amino acids. CDR3 sequence (DNA): TGTGCCAGCAGTCCATCCCGGAGGGAAGTCGGCTACACCTTC. Amino acid sequence: CASSPSRREVGYTF.

The chain uses TRBV9 and TRBJ2-7, with a tentative D call TRBD2 (5 bases). The CDR3 covers 14 residues. Germline values: CDR1 SGDLS, CDR2 YYNGEE. V was clipped by 2 bases and J by 5 bases, with 14 bases between them. CDR3 in amino acids: CASSVTTWRNEQYF. In DNA, the CDR3 is TGTGCCAGCAGCGTTACGACGTGGAGGAACGAGCAGTACTTC.

CDR3 residues: CASSPWQAGETQYF. The CDR3 DNA sequence: TGCGCCAGCAGCCCCTGGCAAGCGGGAGAGACCCAGTACTTC. V gene TRBV4-3 combines with J gene TRBJ2-5, with D possibly matching TRBD2 (6 bases). CDR3 length equals 14 residues. The germline V gene has CDR1 LGHNA and CDR2 YSLEER. Trimming cost V 4 bases and J 4 bases, with 13 bases left between them.

The V gene is TRBV10-3, the J gene TRBJ1-1; D unresolved. This CDR3 contains 15 residues. V lost 11 bases to trimming and J lost 1 base, with 20 bases between them. Germline loops: CDR1 ENHRY, CDR2 SYGVKD. The CDR3 DNA follows: TGTGCCTCGCAGACGGGAAGGGAAGGGAACACTGAAGCTTTCTTT. This codes for CASQTGREGNTEAFF.

This clonotype was observed once. V gene TRBV5-1 combines with J gene TRBJ2-1, with no clear D. CDR1 SGHRS and CDR2 YFSETQ come from the germline V gene. The CDR3 is 13 residues long. V was cut by 1 base and J by 5 bases, with 7 bases left in between. The CDR3 reads CASSLWQNNEQFF. CDR3 nucleotides: TGCGCCAGCAGCTTGTGGCAGAACAATGAGCAGTTCTTC.